The rows below give T cell receptor beta chains drawn from one sample of a study of blood T cell repertoires in COVID-19. The data were produced by immunoSEQ multiplex PCR, yet TCRdb's version contains in-frame clones alone and is incomplete. The sample includes about 160,000 clones, around nine tenths of them seen just once. Source material: peripheral blood. These receptors were collected from a woman in her sixties or seventies with COVID-19, enrolled during active disease. Each CDR3 is given with its conserved first and last residue. The order of the fields is D gene, V gene, J gene, clone size, CDR3 protein, CDR3 DNA. The D gene is left open where the match is weak. Some rows have no size entry. The others give once, few or many, or a class for an expanded clone.

-	TRBV3-1/TRBV3-2	TRBJ1-1	-	CASSRRAGGAFF	TGTGCCAGCAGCCGCCGGGCCGGAGGGGCTTTCTTT
-	TRBV6-2/TRBV6-3	TRBJ1-5	-	CASSLLRGVRNQPQHF	TGTGCCAGCAGTTTATTAAGGGGTGTGCGCAATCAGCCCCAGCATTTT
TRBD1	TRBV5-1	TRBJ1-4	-	CAHTAGGEKLFF	TGCGCCCACACCGCAGGGGGGGAAAAACTGTTTTTT
TRBD2	TRBV5-1	TRBJ2-7	-	CASSRAGGVAEQYF	TGCGCCAGCAGCCGGGCGGGGGGGGTTGCCGAGCAGTACTTC
TRBD2	TRBV5-1	TRBJ2-1	-	CASSARLARDNEQFF	TGCGCCAGCAGCGCCAGACTAGCGAGAGACAATGAGCAGTTCTTC
-	TRBV19	TRBJ2-7	-	CASSKETSSYEQYF	TGTGCCAGTAGTAAGGAGACCAGCTCCTACGAGCAGTACTTC
TRBD1	TRBV19	TRBJ2-3	-	CASRRTGGTDTQYF	TGTGCCAGTAGACGGACAGGGGGCACAGATACGCAGTATTTT
-	TRBV3-1/TRBV3-2	TRBJ1-6	-	CASSPWQNSPLHF	TGTGCCAGCAGCCCCTGGCAGAATTCACCCCTCCACTTT
TRBD1	TRBV19	TRBJ1-5	-	CASSMDRGIDQPQHF	TGTGCCAGTAGTATGGACAGGGGGATCGATCAGCCCCAGCATTTT
-	TRBV4-1	TRBJ1-2	-	CASSQPNPGIYGYTF	TGCGCCAGCAGCCAACCTAATCCGGGGATCTATGGCTACACCTTC
-	TRBV20-1	TRBJ1-5	-	CSASSGYNQPQHF	TGCAGTGCTAGTTCGGGATACAATCAGCCCCAGCATTTT
TRBD1	TRBV6-5	TRBJ1-1	-	CASSSTGQGAQAFF	TGTGCCAGCAGTTCGACCGGACAGGGGGCGCAAGCTTTCTTT
-	TRBV2	TRBJ2-3	-	CASSESSVRSDTQYF	TGTGCCAGCAGTGAAAGTTCCGTCAGGTCAGATACGCAGTATTTT
TRBD1	TRBV5-1	TRBJ1-2	-	CASSPTGTGNGYTF	TGCGCCAGCAGCCCTACGGGGACAGGCAATGGCTACACCTTC
-	TRBV5-4	TRBJ1-2	-	CASSAKTQGLDGYTF	TGTGCCAGCAGCGCCAAAACTCAGGGATTAGATGGCTACACCTTC
TRBD2	TRBV4-1	TRBJ2-3	once	CASSLQLAGRADTQYF	TGCGCCAGCAGCCTACAACTAGCGGGGAGGGCAGATACGCAGTATTTT
-	TRBV6-5	TRBJ1-2	-	CASSYRQVSGGYTF	TGTGCCAGCAGTTACCGACAGGTGTCAGGCGGCTACACCTTC
-	TRBV3-1/TRBV3-2	TRBJ2-1	-	CASSLSSNEQFF	TGTGCCAGCAGCCTCTCGTCCAATGAGCAGTTCTTC
TRBD1	TRBV27	TRBJ2-7	-	CASRLRGTGMGYEQYF	TGTGCCAGCAGATTAAGGGGGACAGGGATGGGATACGAGCAGTACTTC
-	TRBV5-1	TRBJ1-2	-	CASSDRLLFYGYTF	TGCGCCAGCAGCGACAGGCTGCTTTTCTATGGCTACACCTTC
-	TRBV2	TRBJ2-1	-	CASRLRHEGGEQFF	TGTGCCAGCCGTCTGAGGCATGAGGGAGGCGAGCAGTTCTTC
TRBD1	TRBV7-8	TRBJ1-1	-	CASSPWTGTRSEAFF	TGTGCCAGCAGCCCCTGGACAGGAACGAGGTCTGAAGCTTTCTTT
-	TRBV18	TRBJ1-5	-	CASSPTENQPQHF	TGTGCCAGCTCACCCACAGAGAATCAGCCCCAGCATTTT
-	TRBV9	TRBJ2-7	-	CASSVGQGYGYEQYF	TGTGCCAGCAGCGTAGGGCAGGGGTACGGCTACGAGCAGTACTTC
TRBD2	TRBV3-1/TRBV3-2	TRBJ2-3	once	CASSQGRTSGGSGRDTQYF	TGTGCCAGCAGCCAGGGGAGGACTAGCGGGGGGAGCGGTCGGGATACGCAGTATTTT
-	TRBV19	TRBJ1-2	few	CASRPPGGANYGYTF	TGTGCCAGTAGACCGCCCGGGGGAGCTAACTATGGCTACACCTTC
-	TRBV29-1	TRBJ1-1	-	CSVLPPVLNTEAFF	TGCAGCGTCCTCCCCCCAGTGTTGAACACTGAAGCTTTCTTT